This T cell receptor beta chain appears in the sequencing data of a study of T cell repertoires in cytomegalovirus infection. One entry per CDR3 protein, called by TCRdb with MiXCR from the reads. Found here are about 890,000 distinct CDR3 sequences, roughly 31% of them singletons; the top ten hold about 14%. As regards this clonotype: The antigen remains undetermined.

This CDR3 region has 18 residues. V gave up 2 bases and J gave up 1 base; unmatched junction bases: 12. Germline V gene lookup returns CDR1 MNHNY and CDR2 SVGAGI (reference sequence). The rearrangement joins TRBV6-6 to TRBJ2-7; 9 bases match TRBD1. The material was cultured CD8+ T cells from PBMCs, obtained from culture after CMV antigen stimulation. This sequence was found in a human donor in good health (CMV status not recorded). Some clones in this sample may be carry-over from other donors' samples. CDR3 protein: CASSYDVRGQGGSYEQYV. DNA of the CDR3: TGTGCCAGCAGTTACGACGTCAGGGGACAGGGTGGATCCTACGAGCAGTACGTC.